One and the same sample provided the 22 T cell receptor beta chains below, sequenced in a study of blood T cell repertoires in COVID-19. Produced via immunoSEQ multiplex PCR; TCRdb's table is partial and in-frame only. The data contain 200,000 to 250,000 clones, more than 85% of them singletons. Material for sequencing was peripheral blood. These receptors were collected from a woman between 45 and 60 years old with COVID-19, enrolled during active disease.

This clone was found once. The chain uses TRBV28 and TRBJ2-7, with a possible D match to TRBD1 (5 bases). Germline CDR1 MDHEN, CDR2 SYDVKM. The CDR3 runs to 14 residues. V dropped 6 bases and J dropped 0 bases, with 12 bases sitting between them. The CDR3 loop is CASSRQQFSYEQYF. The DNA of the CDR3 is TGTGCCAGCAGCCGACAGCAGTTCTCCTACGAGCAGTACTTC.

V gene TRBV3-1 (or the pseudogene TRBV3-2) combines with J gene TRBJ1-6, with 7 positions matching TRBD1. CDR1 is LGHDT and CDR2 is YNNKEL in the germline V gene (reference sequence). V dropped 0 bases and J dropped 9; count of bases not matched to a gene: 5. There are 15 residues in the CDR3. DNA of the CDR3: TGTGCCAGCAGCCAAGAAGGGACAGCACTTTCACCCCTCCACTTT. Its translation: CASSQEGTALSPLHF.

With respect to this clone: The germline gene is not matched at one end of the junction; a read error may be the cause. The chain couples TRBV19 to TRBJ2-3; 10 bases match TRBD2. This CDR3 spans 15 amino acids. Germline values: CDR1 LNHDA, CDR2 SQIVND (reference sequence). CDR3 nucleotide sequence: TGTGCCAGTACTATAAGCGGGGGGGCCCCAGATACGCAGTATTTT. Amino acid sequence: CASTISGGAPDTQYF. The full variable domain, with the rest looked up from reference TRBV19 and TRBJ2-3, is DGGITQSPKYLFRKEGQNVTLSCEQNLNHDAMYWYRQDPGQGLRLIYYSQIVNDFQKGDIAEGYSVSREKKESFPLTVTSAQKNPTAFYLCASTISGGAPDTQYFGPGTRLTVL.

V gene TRBV11-2 combines with J gene TRBJ2-7, with 7 bases identical to TRBD2. The CDR3 loop spans 17 amino acids. The germline CDR1 and CDR2 sequences are SGHAT and FQNNGV. V was clipped by 5 bases and J by 2 bases; unmatched bases: 15. For the CDR3, the DNA is TGTGCCAGCAGCCCCCGGAACCGACTAGCAGGAACCTACGAGCAGTACGTC. It is translated as CASSPRNRLAGTYEQYV.

The genes are TRBV3-1 (or the pseudogene TRBV3-2) and TRBJ1-2; possible D gene TRBD1, 5 bases. With 0 bases removed from V and 5 bases from J, the gap between germline ends came to 10 bases. This CDR3 is 14 amino acids long. Germline loops: CDR1 LGHDT, CDR2 YNNKEL (reference sequence). The CDR3 protein is CASSQDHGGYGYTF. In DNA form, the CDR3 reads TGTGCCAGCAGCCAAGATCACGGGGGGTATGGCTACACCTTC.

The chain links TRBV9 to TRBJ2-3; 7 bases align to TRBD2. J was trimmed by 5 bases and V by 2 bases; bases with no gene match: 8. The germline V gene has CDR1 SGDLS and CDR2 YYNGEE. The CDR3 covers 15 residues. The CDR3 DNA sequence: TGTGCCAGCAGCGTCCGGGACTGGGGGGGAGATACGCAGTATTTT. Protein sequence: CASSVRDWGGDTQYF. Full variable domain (rest looked up from reference TRBV9 and TRBJ2-3): DSGVTQTPKHLITATGQRVTLRCSPRSGDLSVYWYQQSLDQGLQFLIQYYNGEERAKGNILERFSAQQFPDLHSELNLSSLELGDSALYFCASSVRDWGGDTQYFGPGTRLTVL.

This chain uses TRBV12-5 with TRBJ1-5; the match to TRBD1 covers 9 bases. Unmatched junction bases numbered 9, after V lost 3 bases and J lost 6 bases. CDR3 length equals 16 residues. CDR1 LGHNT and CDR2 FRNRAP come from the germline V gene. CDR3 sequence: CASGLYPRQGVQPQHF. DNA for the CDR3: TGTGCTAGTGGTTTATACCCGAGACAGGGGGTTCAGCCCCAGCATTTT.

The genes are TRBV28 and TRBJ2-2, with TRBD2 matching over 9 bases. This CDR3 contains 15 residues. Germline V gene sequence: CDR1 MDHEN, CDR2 SYDVKM. V lost 5 bases to trimming and J lost 7 bases; unmatched junction nucleotides: 8. This CDR3 reads CASSPGTSFGGELFF. CDR3 coding DNA: TGTGCCAGCAGTCCCGGGACTAGCTTCGGCGGGGAGCTGTTTTTT.

V usage is TRBV12-5 and J usage is TRBJ2-1; D not certain. Germline V gene sequence: CDR1 LGHNT, CDR2 FRNRAP. The CDR3 is 11 residues long. V dropped 6 bases and J dropped 12 bases, with 12 bases sitting between them. The CDR3 coding sequence is TGTGCTAGTGGCTCGGTAGTCGCGCAGTTCTTC. It yields the protein CASGSVVAQFF.

J is TRBJ2-2 and V is TRBV5-1; D perhaps matches TRBD1 (6 bases). Germline CDR1 is SGHRS and CDR2 is YFSETQ. The CDR3 totals 15 residues. Trimming removed 2 bases from V and 2 bases from J, with 10 bases in between. The CDR3 region is CASSLRTANTGELFF. CDR3 nucleotides: TGCGCCAGCAGCTTAAGGACAGCTAACACCGGGGAGCTGTTTTTT.

The chain joins TRBV7-8 to TRBJ2-3; TRBD2 aligns across 8 bases. After removal of 0 bases from V and 0 bases from J, the junction contained 14 bases not matched to a gene. This CDR3 has 20 residues. The germline V gene has CDR1 SGHVS and CDR2 FQNEAQ. The CDR3 here is CASSLALRGATRVSTDTQYF. The CDR3 nucleotides read TGTGCCAGCAGCTTAGCCCTGCGGGGGGCCACCCGCGTAAGCACAGATACGCAGTATTTT.

The chain uses TRBV2 and TRBJ2-1, with 8 bases that match TRBD1. The CDR3 totals 15 residues. The germline V gene encodes CDR1 SNHLY and CDR2 FYNNEI. J lost 4 bases, V lost 6 bases, and 8 bases had no gene match. The CDR3 DNA reads as TGTGCCAGCAGCCTCCCCGGACAGGGATACAATGAGCAGTTCTTC. Residues: CASSLPGQGYNEQFF.

V and J are TRBV24-1 and TRBJ2-5; TRBD1 aligns across 9 bases. The CDR3 sequence is 16 residues long. V lost 2 bases, J lost 5 bases, and 8 bases stayed unmatched. The germline V gene has CDR1 KGHDR and CDR2 SFDVKD. This chain's CDR3 is CATSDSGTGNAETQYF. CDR3 coding DNA: TGTGCCACCAGTGATTCCGGGACAGGGAACGCGGAGACCCAGTACTTC.

This clone showed up just a few times. This chain joins TRBV3-1 (or the pseudogene TRBV3-2) and TRBJ1-5, with D perhaps matching TRBD1 (5 bases). V was shortened by 8 bases and J by 0 bases, with 11 bases between the two germline ends. Germline CDR1 reads LGHDT; CDR2 reads YNNKEL (reference sequence). This CDR3 region has 14 residues. The CDR3 nucleotides are TGTGCCAGCGGCAGGGTAGGTAGCAATCAGCCCCAGCATTTT. Translated: CASGRVGSNQPQHF.

The V call is TRBV7-2, the J call TRBJ1-2; TRBD1 agrees at 7 bases. This CDR3 has 14 residues. With V trimmed by 5 bases and J by 8 bases, 11 bases remained unmatched. Germline CDR1 SGHTA, CDR2 FQGNSA. CDR3 protein: CASSPRQGSRGYTF. CDR3 bases: TGTGCCAGCAGCCCCCGACAGGGATCGCGAGGCTACACCTTC.

This chain joins TRBV29-1 and TRBJ2-1; TRBD1 matches at 7 bases. Losses at the gene ends were 7 bases for V and 0 bases for J; bases not matched to a gene: 3. The CDR3 is 13 amino acids. The germline gives CDR1 SQVTM, CDR2 ANQGSEA. CDR3 loop: CSGGTDSYNEQFF. The DNA of the CDR3 is TGCAGCGGGGGGACAGACTCCTACAATGAGCAGTTCTTC.

V is TRBV5-1 and J is TRBJ2-5; D call uncertain. V lost 0 bases and J lost 3, with 9 bases in between. Germline loops: CDR1 SGHRS, CDR2 YFSETQ. This CDR3 region has 14 residues. CDR3 nucleotides: TGCGCCAGCAGCTTGGGCCTACGTAAAGAGACCCAGTACTTC. Translation gives CASSLGLRKETQYF. Drawing the rest from reference TRBV5-1 and TRBJ2-5, the complete variable domain is KAGVTQTPRYLIKTRGQQVTLSCSPISGHRSVSWYQQTPGQGLQFLFEYFSETQRNKGNFPGRFSGRQFSNSRSEMNVSTLELGDSALYLCASSLGLRKETQYFGPGTRLLVL.

At least ten counts were recorded for this clone. The chain joins TRBV2 to TRBJ1-5; possible D gene TRBD1, 5 bases. The CDR3 has 14 residues. Germline loops: CDR1 SNHLY, CDR2 FYNNEI. V was clipped by 7 bases and J by 2 bases, with 12 bases between them. Here the CDR3 DNA reads TGTGCCAGCAATCGGGGAGGGGGCAATCAGCCCCAGCATTTT. The encoded protein is CASNRGGGNQPQHF.

J is TRBJ1-1 and V is TRBV28; a weak D match, TRBD1 (5 bases). Trimming shortened V by 4 bases and J by 5 bases, and 11 bases separated the two germline ends. Germline CDR1 MDHEN, CDR2 SYDVKM. The CDR3 covers 13 residues. CDR3 amino acids: CASSWRGYTEAFF. The DNA for the CDR3 is TGTGCCAGCAGTTGGAGGGGATATACTGAAGCTTTCTTT.

The genes are TRBV7-6 and TRBJ2-7, with 11 bases aligning to TRBD2. CDR3 length: 17 residues. The V gene end was trimmed by 5 bases and the J gene end by 7 bases; junction bases not matched to a gene: 16. Germline V gene lookup returns CDR1 SGHVS and CDR2 FNYEAQ. The CDR3 protein is CASSQNTGTSGIHEQYF. CDR3 sequence (DNA): TGTGCCAGCAGCCAAAACACCGGGACTAGCGGTATTCATGAGCAGTACTTC.

This clone was counted only a few times. Written as DNA, the CDR3 is TGTGCCAGCAGCCCGGGGGCGGGGGGCTACCGGGACAGGGCCTACGAGCAGTACTTC. This gives the protein CASSPGAGGYRDRAYEQYF. This rearrangement joins TRBV5-4 to TRBJ2-7; D perhaps matches TRBD1 (9 bases). This CDR3 comprises 19 residues. Per germline, CDR1 SGHNT and CDR2 YYREEE (reference sequence). V dropped 4 bases and J dropped 2 bases, with 28 bases sitting between them.

This clone has just a few counts. The V and J genes are TRBV7-9 and TRBJ2-7; D perhaps matches TRBD1 (6 bases). Germline values: CDR1 SEHNR, CDR2 FQNEAQ (reference sequence). Trimming stripped 6 bases from V and 2 bases from J, with 14 bases between. This CDR3 has 14 residues. The CDR3, as DNA: TGTGCCAGCAGTACAGGGTTTGGGGCCTACGAGCAGTACTTC. Translating gives CASSTGFGAYEQYF.